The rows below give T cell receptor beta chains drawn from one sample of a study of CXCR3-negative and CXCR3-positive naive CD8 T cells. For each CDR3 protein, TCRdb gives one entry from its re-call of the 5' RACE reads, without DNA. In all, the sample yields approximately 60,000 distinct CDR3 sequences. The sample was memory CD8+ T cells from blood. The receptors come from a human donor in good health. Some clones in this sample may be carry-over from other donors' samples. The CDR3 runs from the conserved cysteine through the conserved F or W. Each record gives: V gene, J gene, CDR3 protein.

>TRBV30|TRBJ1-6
CACPGQGSSPLHF
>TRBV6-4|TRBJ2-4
CASSRPQGFKYF
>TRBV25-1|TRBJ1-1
CASSSGTWGTEAFF
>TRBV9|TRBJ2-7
CASSVGSGTYEQYF
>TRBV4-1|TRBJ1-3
CASSQDMSSGNTIYF
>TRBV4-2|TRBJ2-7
CASSQVSSGGSAEQYF
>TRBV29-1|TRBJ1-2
CSVVRGQGMGNYGYTF
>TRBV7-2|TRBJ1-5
CASSLGQGLDQPQHF
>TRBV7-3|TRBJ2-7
CASSLIAGADEQYF
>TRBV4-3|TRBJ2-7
CASSQDLAAEKPYEQYF
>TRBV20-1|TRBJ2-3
CSAREGQGPTDTQYF
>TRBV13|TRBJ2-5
CASSSRQDTRETQYF
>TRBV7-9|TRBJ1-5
CASSLAWGPDNQPQHF
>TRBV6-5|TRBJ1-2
CASSYSGGPGYTF
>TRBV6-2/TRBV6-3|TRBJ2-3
CASSPRDTQYF
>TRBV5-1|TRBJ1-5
CASSLDPGGQPQHF
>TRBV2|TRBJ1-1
CASISIRGMRDTEAFF
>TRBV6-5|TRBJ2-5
CASSYSEWGSQETQYF
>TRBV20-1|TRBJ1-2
CSASPPGHGSSPYTF
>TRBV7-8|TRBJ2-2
CASSSHPTGVTTGELFF
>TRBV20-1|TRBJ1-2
CSARDSRNYGYTF
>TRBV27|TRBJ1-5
CASSPSTGFAPQHF
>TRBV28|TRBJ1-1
CASSWPRGQTEAFF
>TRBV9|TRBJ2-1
CASSGLEDEQFF